A selection of T cell receptor beta chains follows, all from one sample in a study of T-cell reconstitution after alpha-beta-depleted transplantation in children. One entry per CDR3 protein results from TCRdb running MiXCR on the PCR reads. The sample shows just under 250,000 distinct CDR3 sequences, 20% to 30% of them seen only once. This sample comprised PBMCs, obtained before TCRalphabeta/CD19-depleted stem cell transplant. These receptors originate from a girl aged 2-10 years with Fanconi anemia, due to receive a stem cell transplant. Each CDR3 is given with its conserved first and last residue. The order of the fields is D gene, J gene, V gene, clone size, CDR3 DNA, CDR3 protein. The D gene is left open where the match is weak. Where a row states a size, it is once, few, many or the class of an expanded clone; other rows omit it.

TRBD1 | TRBJ2-5 | TRBV6-1 | NA | TGTGCCAGCGGGCGGACAGGGGACAGCTATCAAGAGACCCAGTACTTC | CASGRTGDSYQETQYF
TRBD1 | TRBJ1-4 | TRBV6-5 | many | TGTGCCAGCAGTTACCCCTCGACAGGGGGTAGAGAGAAACTGTTTTTT | CASSYPSTGGREKLFF
NA | TRBJ2-5 | TRBV12-3/TRBV12-4 | NA | TGTGCCAGCAGTTTTCTGGGGAGCGAGACCCAGTACTTC | CASSFLGSETQYF
TRBD1 | TRBJ2-7 | TRBV29-1 | many | TGCAGCGTTGGGGACAGCTGGGGGTACGAGCAGTACTTC | CSVGDSWGYEQYF
NA | TRBJ1-1 | TRBV6-5 | NA | TGTGCCAGCAGTCCCACCGGCTTTGCTGAAGCTTTCTTT | CASSPTGFAEAFF
NA | TRBJ2-1 | TRBV19 | NA | TGTGCCAGTAGCCTTGGCCCGTTAGGCAATGAGCAGTTCTTC | CASSLGPLGNEQFF
NA | TRBJ2-7 | TRBV20-1 | NA | TGCAGTGCTCCCCGGATTAGCTCCTACGAGCAGTACTTC | CSAPRISSYEQYF
NA | TRBJ2-7 | TRBV20-1 | NA | TGCAGTGCTAGAGGGGTAGGGCAGGGTATCTACGAGCAGTACTTC | CSARGVGQGIYEQYF
TRBD2 | TRBJ2-7 | TRBV12-3/TRBV12-4 | many | TGTGCCAGCAGCCCGGGACTAGCGGCCTACGAGCAGTACTTC | CASSPGLAAYEQYF
NA | TRBJ2-1 | TRBV29-1 | many | TGCAGCGTAAAGGGGGTAAGGGGAGACTATGAGCAGTTCTTC | CSVKGVRGDYEQFF
TRBD2 | TRBJ2-3 | TRBV4-2 | NA | TGTGCCAGCAGCCAAGAAGGACTAGCGGGGGGTCAGTATTTT | CASSQEGLAGGQYF
NA | TRBJ2-2 | TRBV24-1 | NA | TGTGCCACCCCCACTGCTACCGGGGAGCTGTTTTTT | CATPTATGELFF
TRBD2 | TRBJ2-5 | TRBV20-1 | many | TGCAGTGCTAGCGTAGCGGGGAGGGAGACCCAGTACTTC | CSASVAGRETQYF
NA | TRBJ2-5 | TRBV7-3 | few | TGTGCCAGCAGCTCCTCGGGGGCTGGGGAGACCCAGTACTTC | CASSSSGAGETQYF
NA | TRBJ2-1 | TRBV29-1 | NA | TGCAGCGTTGAAGATCCCAAGTCTGGATTGGACAATGAGCAGTTCTTC | CSVEDPKSGLDNEQFF